Detailed here is one T cell receptor beta chain. What it binds is unknown. Amplification of TCR alpha and beta CDR3 regions from RNA used iRepertoire nested multiplex PCR. One-step reverse transcription and amplification started from approximately 100-400 ng of tissue mRNA or PBMC total RNA. TCRdb reprocessed the multiplex PCR reads via MiXCR and lists one record per CDR3 protein. Of more than 300,000 distinct CDR3 sequences listed, roughly two fifths were seen once; the top ten hold more than 10%. The data were taken from a study of glioma-infiltrating T cells. On the study more broadly: Glioma patients had dexamethasone for six or fewer days before surgery. Roughly 990,000 peripheral T cells were targeted at roughly 4- to 11-fold coverage.

V was shortened by 4 bases and J by 8 bases, with 24 bases between the two germline ends. This CDR3 is 16 amino acids long. CDR1 and CDR2 from the germline V gene are MNHEY and SVGAGI. Study-level findings and limits: Only very few CDR3 sequences appeared in both tissue and blood.

This clonotype was obtained from a human donor with low-grade glioma or glioblastoma, undergoing nonglioma brain surgery, or in good health (not recorded which). The genes are TRBV6-5 and TRBJ2-7; D possibly corresponds to TRBD2 (6 bases). Sequenced input: glioma tissue, nonneoplastic brain tissue, or PBMCs (not recorded which). The CDR3 DNA reads TGTGCCAGCAGTTCTACCCTCCGGGACTCGAGGTACAAGCAGTACTTC. Translating it yields CASSSTLRDSRYKQYF.